The rows below give T cell receptor beta chains drawn from one sample of a study of T cell responses to AZD1222 COVID-19 vaccine. The table came from immunoSEQ multiplex PCR; TCRdb's copy has only in-frame clones and leaves some out. Of 80,000 to 90,000 clones listed, roughly nine tenths were seen once; the top ten hold approximately 3%. Sequenced here: peripheral blood, sampled on day 0 of AZD1222 vaccination. The receptors here all came from an adult in good health. The CDR3 runs from the conserved cysteine through the conserved F or W. The D gene is left open where the match is weak. Rows may omit the clone size; those that give it use once, few, many or a size class.

j_gene	d_gene	v_gene	abundance	CDR3nt	CDR3aa
TRBJ1-3	NA	TRBV9	once	TGTGCCAGCAGCGTAGGAGATGGCGGAAACACCATATATTTT	CASSVGDGGNTIYF
TRBJ2-7	NA	TRBV15	NA	TGTGCCACCAGCAGAGATATGGCTAGCTGGGGAAATGAGCAGTACTTC	CATSRDMASWGNEQYF
TRBJ2-5	NA	TRBV5-1	NA	TGCGCCAGCAGCTTGGAATATCAAGAGACCCAGTACTTC	CASSLEYQETQYF
TRBJ2-3	TRBD2	TRBV10-3	NA	TGTGCCATCAGGGGGACTAGCGGATTCACAGATACGCAGTATTTT	CAIRGTSGFTDTQYF
TRBJ2-1	TRBD2	TRBV7-9	NA	TGTGCCAGCAGCTCAGCGGGGGGGTTCAGTGAGCAGTTCTTC	CASSSAGGFSEQFF
TRBJ2-1	NA	TRBV6-2/TRBV6-3	once	TGTGCCAGCAGTTACATAGGGGGGGGCAATGAGCAGTTCTTC	CASSYIGGGNEQFF
TRBJ2-1	NA	TRBV11-2	NA	TGTGCCAGCAACCCCCACTCAAATGAGCAGTTCTTC	CASNPHSNEQFF
TRBJ1-4	TRBD1	TRBV27	NA	TGTGCCAGCAGTGCGTACAGGGCAGGGGGCGAAAAACTGTTTTTT	CASSAYRAGGEKLFF
TRBJ2-7	TRBD2	TRBV5-6	NA	TGTGCCAGCAGCCACCGAGCGGGAGTTCGTGTCGAGCAGTACTTC	CASSHRAGVRVEQYF
TRBJ2-7	TRBD2	TRBV28	NA	TGTGCCAGCAGTATCCGGGAGGGATCCTACGAGCAGTACTTC	CASSIREGSYEQYF
TRBJ2-7	NA	TRBV2	once	TGTGCCAGCAGTGAAGACCATTTGACTCTCATCTTCTCCTACGAGCAGTACTTC	CASSEDHLTLIFSYEQYF
TRBJ1-5	NA	TRBV3-1/TRBV3-2	NA	TGTGCCAGCAGTCTTGGACCGGCCAAATCGCCCCAGCATTTT	CASSLGPAKSPQHF
TRBJ1-1	NA	TRBV6-5	NA	TGTGCCAGCAGCCGGCCACAGGGAGCGAACACTGAAGCTTTCTTT	CASSRPQGANTEAFF
TRBJ1-3	TRBD1	TRBV9	NA	TGTGCCAGCAGCCCAACAGTCTCCGGGACAGGGGGAAACACCATATATTTT	CASSPTVSGTGGNTIYF
TRBJ1-1	NA	TRBV7-2	NA	TGTGCCAGCAGCTTCGACTCCTTAGGGACAACTAACACTGAAGCTTTCTTT	CASSFDSLGTTNTEAFF
TRBJ1-1	TRBD1	TRBV5-1	NA	TGCGCCAGCAGCCCCGGGACAGGGGTTAACACTGAAGCTTTCTTT	CASSPGTGVNTEAFF
TRBJ2-7	NA	TRBV15	NA	TGTGCCACCAGCGCGCGGGGCCTAGACCCTACGTTC	CATSARGLDPTF
TRBJ2-7	TRBD2	TRBV6-1	NA	TGTGCCAGCAGTGAACTCGGGGGGGCGATGCACGAGCAGTACTTC	CASSELGGAMHEQYF
TRBJ2-1	NA	TRBV30	NA	TGTGCCTGGAGTAATACAGGGCGTAATGAGCAGTTCTTC	CAWSNTGRNEQFF
TRBJ2-2	NA	TRBV10-1	NA	TGCGCCAGCAGTGGGACTTTTGCCGGGGAGCTGTTTTTT	CASSGTFAGELFF
TRBJ1-3	NA	TRBV5-1	NA	TGCGCCAGCAGCTTCGCAGGACTCTCTGGAAACACCATATATTTT	CASSFAGLSGNTIYF